The 28 T cell receptor beta chains listed next were all sequenced from one sample in a study of control samples from healthy donors and cancer patients. Measured with immunoSEQ multiplex PCR; TCRdb has only the in-frame clones, and not every one. The sample holds roughly 79,000 clones, around 84% seen once. Source material: blood. All receptors derive from a man in his fifties or sixties in good health.

This clone has just one count. The chain recombines TRBV6-5 with TRBJ2-5, with D possibly called TRBD1 or TRBD2 (5 bases each). The CDR3 contains 14 residues. Trimming cost V 5 bases and J 1 base, with 11 bases left between them. Germline V gene sequence: CDR1 MNHEY, CDR2 SVGAGI. CDR3 bases: TGTGCCAGCAGTCTGGGACCGGCCCAAGAGACCCAGTACTTC. It yields the protein CASSLGPAQETQYF.

This rearrangement joins TRBV28 to TRBJ2-7, with 7 bases aligning to TRBD1. The CDR3 runs to 14 residues. From germline, CDR1 is MDHEN and CDR2 SYDVKM. The V and J ends lost 6 bases and 2 bases, in that order; junction bases with no gene match: 7. CDR3 coding DNA: TGTGCCAGCAGGGTTTCAGGGGGAGCCTACGAGCAGTACTTC. Translating it yields CASRVSGGAYEQYF. Combining the CDR3 with reference TRBV28 and TRBJ2-7 gives the whole variable domain DVKVTQSSRYLVKRTGEKVFLECVQDMDHENMFWYRQDPGLGLRLIYFSYDVKMKEKGDIPEGYSVSREKKERFSLILESASTNQTSMYLCASRVSGGAYEQYFGPGTRLTVT.

The genes are TRBV11-3 and TRBJ2-5; D is undetermined. Trimming left V 4 bases short and J 5 bases short, with 20 bases between. The CDR3 consists of 16 residues. The V gene's germline CDR1 is SGHNT and CDR2 YENEEA. CDR3 nucleotide sequence: TGTGCCAGCAGCTCCCACATTAGGGCTAGTGCGGAGACCCAGTACTTC. It encodes CASSSHIRASAETQYF.

The V call is TRBV5-1, the J call TRBJ2-1, with 7 bases matching TRBD2. This CDR3 spans 14 amino acids. Germline lookup yields CDR1 SGHRS and CDR2 YFSETQ. The ends lost 4 bases at V and 9 bases at J; junction bases unmatched: 10. This CDR3 reads CASSPMGGDREQFF. The CDR3 DNA is TGCGCCAGCAGCCCGATGGGAGGGGACCGTGAGCAGTTCTTC.

The table lists this clone with a few counts. The V and J genes are TRBV6-2 or TRBV6-3 and TRBJ2-7; D possibly uses TRBD1 or TRBD2 (5 bases each). Germline-derived CDR1 and CDR2 are MNHEY and SVGEGT. V lost 6 bases, J lost 2 bases, and 17 bases lay in between. This CDR3 is built from 15 residues. CDR3 in DNA: TGTGCCAGCAGCACGTACCGGGACGTACCCTACGAGCAGTACTTC. This sequence encodes CASSTYRDVPYEQYF.

The chain uses TRBV24-1 and TRBJ2-3; TRBD2 agrees at 10 bases. Trimming at V came to 4 bases and at J to 4 bases, leaving 4 bases not matched to a gene. This CDR3 is built from 15 residues. Per germline, CDR1 KGHDR and CDR2 SFDVKD. DNA of the CDR3: TGTGCCACCAGTGAGTCAGCGGGAGGGGCAGATACGCAGTATTTT. It yields the protein CATSESAGGADTQYF.

The genes are TRBV24-1 and TRBJ2-7; 10 positions agree with TRBD2. Germline V gene sequence: CDR1 KGHDR, CDR2 SFDVKD. Trimming removed 3 bases from V and 5 bases from J; junction bases left unmatched: 6. The CDR3 length is 15 residues. DNA of the CDR3: TGTGCCACCAGTGATACTAGCGGGGAGGTCGACGAGCAGTACTTC. It translates to CATSDTSGEVDEQYF.

V and J are TRBV27 and TRBJ2-1; no clear D gene. Germline assignment: CDR1 MNHEY and CDR2 SMNVEV (reference sequence). This CDR3 is built from 13 residues. V was pared by 3 bases and J by 6 bases, with 9 bases between. The CDR3 is CASSLVRANEQFF. The CDR3 DNA reads as TGTGCCAGCAGTTTGGTAAGGGCCAATGAGCAGTTCTTC.

The chain joins TRBV12-3 or TRBV12-4 to TRBJ1-1; D remains ambiguous. Trimming took 6 bases from V and 2 from J, leaving 10 bases between them. The CDR3 has 13 residues. For the CDR3, the DNA is TGTGCCAGCAGCCAGTTACATAACACTGAAGCTTTCTTT. This sequence encodes CASSQLHNTEAFF.

The genes are TRBV15 and TRBJ2-1; tentatively, D is TRBD2 (7 bases). This CDR3 comprises 14 residues. Trimming shortened V by 8 bases and J by 5 bases, and 16 bases separated the two germline ends. The germline CDR1 and CDR2 sequences are LNHNV and YYDKDF (reference sequence). In nucleotides, the CDR3 is TGTGCCACCGGTTCGTGGGGGGGGCACAATGAGCAGTTCTTC. It yields the protein CATGSWGGHNEQFF.

The chain joins TRBV18 to TRBJ2-3, with 9 bases matching TRBD2. Unmatched junction bases numbered 8, after V lost 2 bases and J lost 11 bases. Germline loops: CDR1 KGHSH, CDR2 LQKENI. The CDR3 length is 14 residues. CDR3 DNA sequence: TGTGCCAGCTCACCAAATCCTCGCGGGAGGGGGCAGTATTTT. Its translation: CASSPNPRGRGQYF.

The V and J genes are TRBV9 and TRBJ1-5; the D gene is possibly TRBD1 (5 bases). This CDR3 has 12 amino acids. With 7 bases removed from V and 7 bases from J, the gap between germline ends came to 12 bases. Germline assignment: CDR1 SGDLS and CDR2 YYNGEE. The DNA for the CDR3 is TGTGCCAGCGGGGCCTTGAGCCAGCCCCAGCATTTT. This gives the protein CASGALSQPQHF. Full variable domain (missing parts from reference TRBV9 and TRBJ1-5): DSGVTQTPKHLITATGQRVTLRCSPRSGDLSVYWYQQSLDQGLQFLIQYYNGEERAKGNILERFSAQQFPDLHSELNLSSLELGDSALYFCASGALSQPQHFGDGTRLSIL.

This clone has just one count. This chain connects TRBV6-6 to TRBJ1-2; 9 nucleotides align to TRBD1. Per germline, CDR1 MNHNY and CDR2 SVGAGI (reference sequence). The V segment lost 5 bases and the J segment 8 bases; nucleotides outside the gene matches: 6. This CDR3 has 13 residues. CDR3 in amino acids: CASSSRDREGYTF. In DNA form, the CDR3 reads TGTGCCAGCAGTAGCCGGGACAGGGAAGGCTACACCTTC.

The V gene is TRBV6-6, the J gene TRBJ2-3, with 8 bases identical to TRBD1. CDR1 MNHNY and CDR2 SVGAGI come from the germline V gene (reference sequence). The trim removed 6 bases at V and 1 base at J, leaving 9 bases unmatched. There are 16 residues in the CDR3. The CDR3, as DNA: TGTGCCAGCAGCACCACCCCGGGACAGGGCACAGATACGCAGTATTTT. Its translation: CASSTTPGQGTDTQYF.

This chain joins TRBV3-1 (or the pseudogene TRBV3-2) and TRBJ2-4; no definite D call. The CDR3 is 16 amino acids. V was shortened by 0 bases and J by 0 bases, with 9 bases between the two germline ends. Germline V gene sequence: CDR1 LGHDT, CDR2 YNNKEL (reference sequence). The CDR3: CASSQEGVVAKNIQYF. The CDR3, as DNA: TGTGCCAGCAGCCAAGAGGGCGTTGTAGCCAAAAACATTCAGTACTTC.

CDR3 residues: CASSLAGRGADTQYF. The CDR3 DNA is TGTGCCAGCAGCTTAGCGGGCAGGGGAGCAGATACGCAGTATTTT. J is TRBJ2-3 and V is TRBV7-2, with a tentative D call TRBD1 (6 bases). This CDR3 comprises 15 residues. The V end lost 0 bases, the J end lost 4 bases, and 11 bases lay between the germline ends. Germline V CDR1 and CDR2: SGHTA, FQGNSA.

The chain combines TRBV3-1 (or the pseudogene TRBV3-2) with TRBJ1-5; 7 bases align to TRBD1. The trim removed 1 base at V and 6 bases at J, leaving 6 bases unmatched. Per germline, CDR1 LGHDT and CDR2 YNNKEL (reference sequence). The CDR3 has 15 amino acids. CDR3 loop: CASSQGQGGGQPQHF. CDR3 bases: TGTGCCAGCAGCCAAGGACAGGGAGGCGGTCAGCCCCAGCATTTT.

This clone appeared a single time. The V gene is TRBV28, the J gene TRBJ2-1, with 10 bases that match TRBD2. Per the germline V gene, CDR1 is MDHEN and CDR2 is SYDVKM. The CDR3 spans 17 residues. J was trimmed by 8 bases and V by 5 bases; bases with no gene match: 15. The DNA of the CDR3 is TGTGCCAGCAGTCCACCTGGGGTAGCGGGAGGAATCCATGAGCAGTTCTTC. Its translation: CASSPPGVAGGIHEQFF.

This clone turned up a few times. This chain connects TRBV5-6 to TRBJ2-5; D is perhaps TRBD2 (6 bases). The CDR3 has 16 amino acids. Germline V CDR1 and CDR2: SGHDT, YYEEEE. V lost 3 bases, J lost 2 bases, and 17 bases lay in between. CDR3: CASSSLGGALQETQYF. In nucleotides, the CDR3 is TGTGCCAGCAGCTCCCTCGGGGGAGCCCTTCAAGAGACCCAGTACTTC.

The V call is TRBV6-5, the J call TRBJ2-7, with 8 bases aligning to TRBD1. V trimming: 2 bases; J trimming: 5 bases; junction bases outside the gene matches: 8. CDR3 length equals 15 residues. Germline V lookup: CDR1 MNHEY, CDR2 SVGAGI. The chain's CDR3 is CASSYGPGGTNEQYF. In nucleotides, the CDR3 is TGTGCCAGCAGTTACGGGCCAGGGGGCACGAACGAGCAGTACTTC.

The chain links TRBV9 to TRBJ2-7; TRBD1 aligns across 11 bases. V gave up 3 bases and J gave up 3 bases; unmatched junction bases: 5. Germline values: CDR1 SGDLS, CDR2 YYNGEE. The CDR3 spans 15 residues. The CDR3 loop is CASSEGTGGIYEQYF. CDR3 DNA: TGTGCCAGCAGCGAAGGGACAGGGGGTATCTACGAGCAGTACTTC.

This clone appeared a single time. The V gene is TRBV28, the J gene TRBJ1-1; unclear D gene. CDR3 length: 11 residues. V was trimmed by 4 bases and J by 14 bases, leaving 14 bases between them. Per germline, CDR1 MDHEN and CDR2 SYDVKM. The CDR3, as DNA: TGTGCCAGCAGTTCTAACAGACGCACCTTCTTT. Residues: CASSSNRRTFF.

V usage is TRBV6-2 or TRBV6-3 and J usage is TRBJ2-3, with D unclear. CDR1 MNHEY and CDR2 SVGEGT come from the germline V gene. V lost 6 bases and J lost 4, with 11 bases in between. The CDR3 totals 13 residues. The CDR3: CASRYGIADTQYF. The CDR3 DNA follows: TGTGCCAGCAGATACGGAATAGCAGATACGCAGTATTTT.

The chain carries TRBV7-3 and TRBJ2-1; the D gene could be TRBD1 or TRBD2 (5 bases each). V was cut by 4 bases and J by 10 bases, with 17 bases left in between. The germline CDR1 and CDR2 sequences are SGHTA and FQGTGA. The CDR3 extends over 14 amino acids. The CDR3 protein is CASSSSGRPGEQFF. CDR3 coding DNA: TGTGCCAGCAGCTCTTCGGGACGTCCTGGAGAGCAGTTCTTC.

The J gene is TRBJ2-7, the V gene TRBV19; 9 nucleotides agree with TRBD2. This CDR3 has 14 amino acids. Germline trimming cut 3 bases from V and 3 bases from J; bases unmatched to any gene: 3. Germline V CDR1 and CDR2: LNHDA, SQIVND (reference sequence). The CDR3 loop reads CASSIRLAVYEQYF. CDR3 bases: TGTGCCAGTAGTATTCGACTAGCGGTCTACGAGCAGTACTTC.

The CDR3 DNA reads TGTGCCAGCAGCCAGACGGGTTACGAGCAGTACTTC. Translation gives CASSQTGYEQYF. This chain uses TRBV14 with TRBJ2-7, with D hard to call. This CDR3 comprises 12 residues. V was clipped by 3 bases and J by 4 bases, with 7 bases between them. The germline CDR1 and CDR2 sequences are SGHDN and FVKESK.

The chain is built from TRBV7-9 and TRBJ1-2, with D hard to call. Germline V gene lookup returns CDR1 SEHNR and CDR2 FQNEAQ (reference sequence). Between the trimmed V and J ends, which lost 4 bases and 8 bases, there was a span of 17 bases. The CDR3 contains 14 residues. Here the CDR3 DNA reads TGTGCCAGCAGCTCCCCAGGAGTGGGGTTCGGCTACACCTTC. It encodes CASSSPGVGFGYTF.

This rearrangement joins TRBV9 to TRBJ2-3; a possible D gene is TRBD2 (5 bases). The CDR3 is made up of 15 amino acids. The germline gives CDR1 SGDLS, CDR2 YYNGEE. Trimming removed 4 bases from V and 0 bases from J, with 12 bases in between. The CDR3 sequence: CASSPLEGSTDTQYF. In nucleotides, the CDR3 is TGTGCCAGCAGCCCACTAGAGGGAAGCACAGATACGCAGTATTTT.